This TCR beta chain was sequenced for a study of shared clonotypes between healthy human individuals (dated by TCRdb to 2020 to 2021). With respect to the entire study: Two women and a few men aged 18 to 49 years were included in the cohort. To estimate repertoire size and how much clonotypes are shared between individuals, the study performed deep sequencing of blood TCR repertoires from a handful of healthy adults. To increase sequencing depth and limit assay-specific biases, different laboratories used diverse techniques to prepare libraries and sequence TCR repertoires. Leukapheresis yielded between about 0.9 and 9 billion PBMCs per donor. Beyond this particular receptor, the publication reports: Because the study included a small number of donors, the genetic and exposure-history diversity represented was limited. Pairwise subsampling indicated that sequencing depth was expected to affect the degree of clonotype sharing among donors. Sampling was limited to blood, and TCR repertoires in tissue likely differ from TCR repertoires in blood.

As for this clone: Its binding antigen is unknown. It has no much larger one-base neighbor in the sample; base qualities were not kept. Other DNA sequences of this sample code for an identical CDR3.

Trimming takes 3 bases from V and 0 bases from J, and the germline ends sit 9 bases apart. Looking up the germline V gene yields CDR1 SQVTM and CDR2 ANQGSEA. The CDR3 runs 13 amino acids, cysteine and phenylalanine included. Here the CDR3 DNA is all that survives: 39 bases in frame from base 1. TCR CDR3 regions were amplified from genomic DNA by multiplex PCR using the deep immunoSEQ assay. Genomic DNA extracted from each cell subset was distributed evenly over all wells of several immunoSEQ 96-well plates, and each plate served as one replicate. For unsorted PBMC, 250 to 350 ng genomic DNA, equal to about 29,000 T cell genomes, was loaded into each replicate PCR. Ten immunoSEQ deep assay plates were used to sequence the unsorted PBMC genomic DNA. Purified libraries were measured with a Qubit 3.0 fluorometer, size-checked on a Bioanalyzer 2100, and measured again with the KAPA Library Quantification kit. Every immunoSEQ 96-well plate was sequenced on a separate single-read 150-cycle Illumina NextSeq 550 flow cell. From the authors' description of their analysis: Because only junctional sequences without quality scores were contained in the immunoSEQ output, filtering matching that applied to full-length reads could not be performed. To assign V/J genes and CDR3, sequences were annotated using PyIR, a Python wrapper for IgBLAST v1.9, with IMGT germline references. Reads were removed for weak V/J assignments (E-value above 1e-6), missing CDR3, stop codons, out-of-frame junctions, or ambiguous translated residues. V3J clonotypes were defined as sequences sharing an identical inferred V gene, J gene, and CDR3 amino acid sequence. The percentage overlap between two repertoires was calculated by dividing the number of shared unique clonotypes by the size of the smaller repertoire. RTK rarefaction, the Chao1 estimator, and Recon v2.1 estimates of unobserved clonotypes were used to assess repertoire richness. The table comes from immuneACCESS by way of TCRdb, which keeps in-frame sequences with V and J called. Part of the clones is missing from these tables; in studies checked, under half for an unresolved V gene and the rest for unknown reasons. That table furnishes V, J and clone size, whereas the DNA furnished D and trimming. Counted in this sample were some 500,000 clones; roughly 85% of them appeared once. 9.5% to 15% of the sample comes from the top ten.

The donors were healthy, HIV-negative adults who had no recently reported acute infections or vaccinations. All donors were Caucasian adults living in Nashville, Tennessee, USA. For unsorted samples, 96 million or so PBMCs were counted, and genomic DNA was extracted using the QIAamp DNA Blood Mini kit. Blood was collected by leukapheresis, and PBMCs were isolated by Ficoll-Histopaque density gradient centrifugation and then cryopreserved in liquid nitrogen vapor phase. This sequence was found in a woman aged 40 to 50 in good health. Some clones in this sample may be carry-over from other donors' samples. The chain is encoded by TRBV29-1 joined to TRBJ2-7; the D region possibly corresponds to TRBD2 (6 bases align). Sequenced: PBMCs. This receptor has the CDR3 CSVDGGASYEQYF. The DNA reads TGCAGCGTTGATGGCGGGGCCTCCTACGAGCAGTACTTC.